This TCR beta chain stems from a study of cytomegalovirus exposure and HLA in healthy donors. Broader study findings: For cytomegalovirus status, the classifier reportedly gave diagnoses with high specificity and sensitivity.

The PCR contained 60 Vbeta and 13 Jbeta primers. The repertoire was sequenced with immunoSEQ multiplex PCR; TCRdb's copy has only in-frame clones and lacks some. The sample includes 60,000 to 95,000 clones, around 84% seen only once; the top ten take approximately 20%. The length of the CDR3 is 14 residues. Germline CDR1 is SGHRS and CDR2 is YFSETQ. Trimming pared 8 bases from V and 6 bases from J, leaving 17 bases between. Remarks on this clone: Its antigen is as yet unknown.

Each of the donors was a healthy bone marrow donor. This TCR was sampled from a man in his sixties or seventies in good health and CMV-seropositive. Sequenced material: PBMCs. The rearrangement uses TRBV5-1 and TRBJ1-4; TRBD1 is a possible D gene (5 bases). For the CDR3, the DNA is TGCGCCAGTGGCGCTACAGGTCCTGATGAAAAACTGTTTTTT. Translated, it gives CASGATGPDEKLFF.